The sequence of this TCR beta chain was determined in a study of T cells after yellow fever vaccination. Overall study: For low cell numbers, libraries were made with SMART-Seq v4 Ultra Low Input.

V lost 1 base to trimming and J lost 7 bases, with 13 bases between them. Germline CDR1 SGHTA, CDR2 FQGNSA. The CDR3 is made up of 14 amino acids. TCRdb fed the 5' RACE reads into MiXCR, producing one record per CDR3 protein. The table has 340,000 or so distinct CDR3 sequences, 12% seen once. Notes on the study in general: Researchers cautioned that FACS-sorted repertoires could harbor abundant clonotypes contaminating from the bulk population. A minor fraction of clonotypes spanned both CD4 and CD8 compartments.

In its sample, this clonotype was seen a few times. The target antigen is unknown. Here the sequenced sample was CD4+ T cells sorted from PBMCs, taken 15 days after the yellow fever booster vaccination. The rearrangement uses TRBV7-2 and TRBJ1-2; D is perhaps TRBD1 (5 bases). This sequence originates from a man between 18 and 35 years old who received the YFV17D yellow fever vaccine. The DNA for the CDR3 is TGTGCCAGCAGCTTAGTATCAGGGTTGGGTGGCTACACCTTC. It encodes CASSLVSGLGGYTF.